The next 9 T cell receptor beta chains were all read from a single sample in a study of spatial heterogeneity in lung cancer. One entry per CDR3 protein, called by TCRdb with MiXCR from the 5' RACE reads. The sample records about 120,000 distinct CDR3 sequences, more than 10% being singletons. Time point defined: blood at routine non-recurrence follow-up after resection. Researchers sequenced whole RNA taken from tumor, nontumor lung or frozen PBMC without sorting. Sequencing was performed on PBMCs, taken at follow-up. These receptors were obtained from a male donor with early-stage non-small cell lung cancer.

The V and J genes are TRBV3-1 and TRBJ1-1; tentatively, D is TRBD1 (5 bases). Trimming stripped 2 bases from V and 5 bases from J, with 12 bases between. Germline CDR1 is LGHDT and CDR2 is YNNKEL (reference sequence). The CDR3 consists of 14 residues. The CDR3 spells CASSQLRAGTEAFF. In DNA, the CDR3 is TGTGCCAGCAGCCAATTAAGAGCAGGGACTGAAGCTTTCTTT.

This clonotype has more than one count but fewer than ten. The chain couples TRBV10-3 to TRBJ1-2; D gene uncertain. Germline V CDR1 and CDR2: ENHRY, SYGVKD. The CDR3 length is 15 residues. The ends were cut back, 0 bases at V and 9 bases at J, with 17 bases in the middle. The CDR3 sequence: CAISESGRWPRSYTF. The CDR3 nucleotides are TGTGCCATCAGTGAGTCGGGAAGATGGCCTAGGAGCTACACCTTC.

This clonotype appeared a few times. The chain is built from TRBV4-2 and TRBJ1-1, with unresolved D. CDR1 and CDR2 (germline): LGHNA, YNFKEQ. Between the trimmed V and J ends, which lost 4 bases and 6 bases, there was a span of 12 bases. The CDR3 has 13 amino acids. DNA for the CDR3: TGTGCCAGCAGCCTCGACGGAGGAGCTGAAGCTTTCTTT. It specifies CASSLDGGAEAFF.

The table lists this clonotype with many counts. V is TRBV12-3 or TRBV12-4 and J is TRBJ1-6; D may be TRBD1 (6 bases). CDR3 length: 16 residues. Trimming left V 6 bases short and J 4 bases short, with 16 bases between. The CDR3 loop reads CASRIQGPAYNSPLHF. The CDR3 DNA reads TGTGCCAGCAGGATACAGGGCCCAGCTTATAATTCACCCCTCCACTTT.

V is TRBV4-2 and J is TRBJ2-1; D may be TRBD2 (7 bases). CDR1 LGHNA and CDR2 YNFKEQ come from the germline V gene. The CDR3 has 17 residues. Trimming cost V 1 base and J 5 bases, with 18 bases left between them. CDR3 residues: CASSQVLSGGGDNEQFF. The DNA for the CDR3 is TGTGCCAGCAGCCAAGTCCTGAGCGGAGGGGGGGACAATGAGCAGTTCTTC.

This clonotype was detected only a few times. This chain uses TRBV19 with TRBJ1-5, with 10 positions matching TRBD1. This CDR3 is 16 amino acids long. Germline V gene sequence: CDR1 LNHDA, CDR2 SQIVND (reference sequence). Trimming cost V 5 bases and J 0 bases; bases outside gene matches: 4. The CDR3: CASSQTGGHSNQPQHF. CDR3 in DNA: TGTGCCAGTAGTCAGACAGGGGGCCATAGCAATCAGCCCCAGCATTTT.

This clonotype has a handful of counts. The V gene is TRBV20-1, the J gene TRBJ1-5; a weak D match, TRBD1 (5 bases). This CDR3 comprises 13 residues. CDR1 is DFQATT, CDR2 SNEGSKA, per germline (reference sequence). Trimming left V 3 bases short and J 4 bases short, with 10 bases between. Here the CDR3 reads CSASQTANQPQHF. In DNA, the CDR3 is TGCAGTGCTAGTCAGACAGCTAATCAGCCCCAGCATTTT.

This rearrangement joins TRBV7-9 to TRBJ1-6; D is unresolved. Germline values: CDR1 SEHNR, CDR2 FQNEAQ (reference sequence). The CDR3 runs 16 residues. V lost 1 base, J lost 0 bases, and 7 bases lay in between. The CDR3 here is CASSLGASSYNSPLHF. CDR3 nucleotides: TGTGCCAGCAGCTTAGGGGCCAGCTCCTATAATTCACCCCTCCACTTT. The full variable domain, in which reference TRBV7-9 and TRBJ1-6 provide the parts outside the CDR3, is DTGVSQNPRHKITKRGQNVTFRCDPISEHNRLYWYRQTLGQGPEFLTYFQNEAQLEKSRLLSDRFSAERPKGSFSTLEIQRTEQGDSAMYLCASSLGASSYNSPLHFGNGTRLTVT.

The chain uses TRBV11-2 and TRBJ2-1; TRBD2 aligns across 7 bases. The CDR3 loop spans 17 amino acids. The trim removed 7 bases at V and 0 bases at J, leaving 12 bases unmatched. Germline CDR1 reads SGHAT; CDR2 reads FQNNGV. The CDR3 region is CASILRLADSSYNEQFF. The DNA of the CDR3 is TGTGCCAGCATCCTGAGACTAGCCGATAGCTCCTACAATGAGCAGTTCTTC.